This T cell receptor (beta chain) was documented in a study of patients and donors after allogeneic stem cell transplantation. TCRdb redid the calling of the RT-PCR reads with MiXCR, one entry per CDR3 protein. This table has some 960,000 distinct CDR3 sequences, more than 15% appearing once. The receptor was isolated from a human donor who was either an allogeneic HSCT recipient or a stem cell or donor lymphocyte infusion donor (not recorded which). It is not recorded whose cells these are; they may come from a transplant donor. The source material was blood, either unsorted or a sorted T cell fraction (not recorded which).

The CDR3 nucleotides are TGTGCCATCAGTGAGTCGGGCGGGCGCGAGCAGTTCTTC. This translates into CAISESGGREQFF. The rearrangement links TRBV10-3 to TRBJ2-1; a weak D match, TRBD2 (5 bases). Trimming took 0 bases from V and 10 from J, leaving 10 bases between them. Germline V lookup: CDR1 ENHRY, CDR2 SYGVKD. The length of the CDR3 is 13 residues.